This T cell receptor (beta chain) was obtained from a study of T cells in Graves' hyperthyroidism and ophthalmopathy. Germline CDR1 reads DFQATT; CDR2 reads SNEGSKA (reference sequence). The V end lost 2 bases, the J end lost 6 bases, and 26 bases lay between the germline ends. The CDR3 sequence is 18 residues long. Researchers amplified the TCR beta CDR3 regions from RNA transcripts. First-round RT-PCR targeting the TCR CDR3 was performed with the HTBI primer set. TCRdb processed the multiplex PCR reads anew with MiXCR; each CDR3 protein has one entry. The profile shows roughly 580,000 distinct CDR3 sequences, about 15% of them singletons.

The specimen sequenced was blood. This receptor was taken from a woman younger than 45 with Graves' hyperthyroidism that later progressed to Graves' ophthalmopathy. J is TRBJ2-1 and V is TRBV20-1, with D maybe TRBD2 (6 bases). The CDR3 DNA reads TGCAGTGCTAGAAAGCACCAGGGAGGCTCTATTATAGGCAATGAGCAGTTCTTC. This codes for CSARKHQGGSIIGNEQFF.